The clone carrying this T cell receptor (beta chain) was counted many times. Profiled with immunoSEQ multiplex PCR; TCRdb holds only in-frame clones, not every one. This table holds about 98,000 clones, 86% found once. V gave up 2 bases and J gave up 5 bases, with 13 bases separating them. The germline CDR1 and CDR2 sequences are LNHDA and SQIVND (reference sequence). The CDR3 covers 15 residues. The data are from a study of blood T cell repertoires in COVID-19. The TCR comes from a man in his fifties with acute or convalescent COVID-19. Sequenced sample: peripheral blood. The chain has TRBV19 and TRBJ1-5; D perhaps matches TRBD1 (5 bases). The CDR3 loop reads CASSIMGGIHQPQHF. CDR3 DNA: TGTGCCAGTAGTATAATGGGGGGGATCCATCAGCCCCAGCATTTT.